A single sample is the source of the 19 T cell receptor beta chains below, sequenced in a study of T cells after posttransplantation cyclophosphamide. Libraries were prepared by immunoSEQ multiplex PCR; TCRdb keeps only in-frame clonotypes and omits some of them. Here the sample spans about 40,000 clones, 90% being singletons. Busulfan-fludarabine conditioning, marrow transplant, and cyclophosphamide on days +3 and +4 were administered. Specimen: PBMCs, collected roughly 59 days after allogeneic stem cell transplant with posttransplant cyclophosphamide. These receptors were obtained from a male patient aged 60-70 years who received an allogeneic stem cell transplant from a related donor and was CMV-positive. Some T cells may be supplied by the graft donor.

J is TRBJ1-1 and V is TRBV7-2; 7 positions agree with TRBD1. The CDR3 runs 18 residues. With 3 bases clipped from V and 0 bases from J, the junction kept 13 bases outside the gene matches. CDR1 and CDR2 from the germline V gene are SGHTA and FQGNSA. The CDR3: CASSFPTRTGSLNTEAFF. Here the CDR3 DNA reads TGTGCCAGCAGCTTCCCTACTCGGACAGGTTCCCTGAACACTGAAGCTTTCTTT.

The rearrangement links TRBV6-1 to TRBJ2-1; perhaps TRBD1 as D (5 bases). Germline CDR1 MNHNS, CDR2 SASEGT. The germline V and J ends were trimmed by 10 bases and 4 bases, with 17 bases remaining between them. The CDR3 consists of 14 residues. DNA of the CDR3: TGTGCCACTTCAGGACAACCACCGTACAATGAGCAGTTCTTC. Protein product: CATSGQPPYNEQFF.

J is TRBJ2-3 and V is TRBV7-6; 12 bases are a match to TRBD1. This CDR3 is 15 amino acids long. V was pared by 6 bases and J by 6 bases, with 7 bases of the junction left unmatched. CDR1 SGHVS and CDR2 FNYEAQ come from the germline V gene. The CDR3 region has the DNA TGTGCCAGCAGACGCACCGGGACAGGGGGCGATACGCAGTATTTT. It is translated as CASRRTGTGGDTQYF.

The gene calls are TRBV4-1 and TRBJ1-2, with 9 bases that match TRBD1. The junction had 0 bases not matched to a gene; V was cut back by 0 bases and J by 1 base. The V gene's germline CDR1 is MGHRA and CDR2 YSYEKL. This CDR3 is built from 15 residues. In DNA, the CDR3 is TGCGCCAGCAGCCAAGAGGGACAGGGTAACTATGGCTACACCTTC. As protein: CASSQEGQGNYGYTF.

DNA for the CDR3: TGTGCCAGCAGGGGACAGGGGAACTTGAACACTGAAGCTTTCTTT. Translated: CASRGQGNLNTEAFF. The gene calls are TRBV6-5 and TRBJ1-1; 10 nucleotides agree with TRBD1. CDR3 length equals 15 residues. The trim removed 6 bases at V and 0 bases at J, leaving 4 bases unmatched. From germline, CDR1 is MNHEY and CDR2 SVGAGI.

By sample fraction, this clone is medium-sized. V and J are TRBV6-1 and TRBJ2-2, with 8 bases matching TRBD1. The CDR3 is made up of 15 amino acids. J lost 7 bases, V lost 6 bases, and 10 bases had no gene match. CDR1 is MNHNS and CDR2 is SASEGT in the germline V gene. The CDR3 DNA reads as TGTGCCAGCAGGGAGCGTGGGACAGGCGGCGGGGAGCTGTTTTTT. The encoded protein is CASRERGTGGGELFF.

This rearrangement joins TRBV9 to TRBJ2-2, with 8 positions matching TRBD2. The CDR3 is 16 residues long. The ends lost 6 bases at V and 2 bases at J; junction bases unmatched: 9. CDR1 is SGDLS and CDR2 is YYNGEE in the germline V gene. CDR3 DNA: TGTGCCAGCACAACATCGGGGGGGACCAACACCGGGGAGCTGTTTTTT. As protein: CASTTSGGTNTGELFF.

The genes are TRBV5-1 and TRBJ2-3, with 11 bases identical to TRBD2. This CDR3 comprises 16 residues. The ends lost 0 bases at V and 2 bases at J; junction bases unmatched: 2. CDR1 is SGHRS, CDR2 YFSETQ, per germline. Here the CDR3 DNA reads TGCGCCAGCAGCTTGGTAGCGGGGGGGTTCACAGATACGCAGTATTTT. Protein sequence: CASSLVAGGFTDTQYF.

J is TRBJ2-3 and V is TRBV2; 8 bases agree with TRBD1. Trimming cost V 9 bases and J 2 bases; bases outside gene matches: 13. The germline CDR1 and CDR2 sequences are SNHLY and FYNNEI. The CDR3 totals 16 residues. The CDR3 sequence: CASKGYRGTATDTQYF. The CDR3 DNA sequence: TGTGCCAGTAAAGGGTACAGGGGGACTGCCACAGATACGCAGTATTTT.

V is TRBV25-1 and J is TRBJ2-1, with 11 positions matching TRBD2. V gave up 2 bases and J gave up 3 bases; unmatched junction bases: 3. CDR3 length: 16 residues. Per the germline V gene, CDR1 is MGHDK and CDR2 is SYGVNS. CDR3 residues: CASSERLAGSYNEQFF. In nucleotides, the CDR3 is TGTGCCAGCAGTGAAAGACTAGCGGGGAGCTACAATGAGCAGTTCTTC.

The chain combines TRBV7-8 with TRBJ1-4; D is perhaps TRBD1 (5 bases). V lost 7 bases and J lost 4, with 16 bases in between. CDR3 size: 15 residues. Looked up from germline, CDR1 is SGHVS and CDR2 is FQNEAQ. CDR3 bases: TGTGCCAGCACCCCTGAGTGGGGCCATAATGAAAAACTGTTTTTT. This translates into CASTPEWGHNEKLFF. Full variable domain (remainder filled in from reference TRBV7-8 and TRBJ1-4): GAGVSQSPRYKVAKRGQDVALRCDPISGHVSLFWYQQALGQGPEFLTYFQNEAQLDKSGLPSDRFFAERPEGSVSTLKIQRTQQEDSAVYLCASTPEWGHNEKLFFGSGTQLSVL.

This chain links TRBV9 with TRBJ1-3; 7 bases align to TRBD1. V was clipped by 1 base and J by 2 bases; unmatched bases: 12. The CDR3 totals 18 residues. CDR1 and CDR2 from the germline V gene are SGDLS and YYNGEE. The CDR3 region is CASSVYPISDRAGNTIYF. CDR3 nucleotide sequence: TGTGCCAGCAGCGTATACCCCATTTCCGACAGGGCTGGAAACACCATATATTTT.

The chain links TRBV10-3 to TRBJ1-5; D possibly corresponds to TRBD1 (6 bases). This CDR3 has 14 amino acids. CDR1 is ENHRY and CDR2 is SYGVKD in the germline V gene. V gave up 4 bases and J gave up 4 bases, with 11 bases separating them. The CDR3 sequence: CAISVDRSNQPQHF. CDR3 bases: TGTGCCATCAGTGTCGACAGGTCAAATCAGCCCCAGCATTTT.

The rearrangement joins TRBV14 to TRBJ1-3; a weak D match, TRBD1 (5 bases). Germline CDR1 reads SGHDN; CDR2 reads FVKESK. CDR3 length equals 18 residues. Trimming cost V 3 bases and J 0 bases, with 18 bases left between them. The CDR3 sequence is CASSHTRQTRSSGNTIYF. The CDR3 DNA reads as TGTGCCAGCAGCCACACCAGACAGACTCGAAGCTCTGGAAACACCATATATTTT.

The table lists this clone with a count of one. V and J are TRBV19 and TRBJ1-5; 7 bases are a match to TRBD1. V lost 3 bases and J lost 4; bases outside the gene matches: 21. CDR3 length: 20 amino acids. Germline assignment: CDR1 LNHDA and CDR2 SQIVND (reference sequence). The CDR3 reads CASSIPSGHKTGTGNQPQHF. CDR3 DNA sequence: TGTGCCAGTAGTATTCCGTCCGGCCATAAGACAGGGACCGGGAATCAGCCCCAGCATTTT.

The chain combines TRBV5-8 with TRBJ1-1; TRBD1 matches at 10 bases. The CDR3 spans 15 residues. Per the germline V gene, CDR1 is SGHTS and CDR2 is YDEGEE. Germline trimming cut 0 bases from V and 10 bases from J; bases unmatched to any gene: 9. The CDR3 protein is CASSLAGTGATVAFF. For the CDR3, the DNA is TGTGCCAGCAGCTTGGCCGGGACAGGGGCTACCGTAGCTTTCTTT. The variable domain in full, completed from reference TRBV5-8 and TRBJ1-1, reads EAGVTQSPTHLIKTRGQQATLRCSPISGHTSVYWYQQALGLGLQFLLWYDEGEERNRGNFPPRFSGRQFPNYSSELNVNALELEDSALYLCASSLAGTGATVAFFGQGTRLTVV.

The rearrangement uses TRBV27 and TRBJ2-1, with a tentative D call TRBD2 (5 bases). Trimming pared 2 bases from V and 10 bases from J, leaving 18 bases between. This CDR3 is built from 15 residues. Germline CDR1 reads MNHEY; CDR2 reads SMNVEV (reference sequence). CDR3 sequence: CASSLQIGRLMEQFF. The DNA for the CDR3 is TGTGCCAGCAGTTTACAAATAGGGAGACTTATGGAGCAGTTCTTC.

This sequence joins TRBV5-4 and TRBJ2-3; 13 bases match TRBD2. From germline, CDR1 is SGHNT and CDR2 YYREEE (reference sequence). The CDR3 totals 15 residues. J gave up 5 bases and V 3 bases, and 3 bases lay outside the gene matches. CDR3 coding DNA: TGTGCCAGCAGCTCCACTAGCGGGGGGGAAGATACGCAGTATTTT. This codes for CASSSTSGGEDTQYF.

This clone occurred once. The V gene is TRBV19, the J gene TRBJ2-3, with TRBD2 matching over 8 bases. This CDR3 region has 14 residues. Trimming at V came to 4 bases and at J to 3 bases, leaving 3 bases not matched to a gene. CDR1 and CDR2 (germline): LNHDA, SQIVND (reference sequence). The CDR3 DNA reads as TGTGCCAGTAGTACTCGGGGGGGGACAGATACGCAGTATTTT. It specifies CASSTRGGTDTQYF. Full variable domain (rest looked up from reference TRBV19 and TRBJ2-3): DGGITQSPKYLFRKEGQNVTLSCEQNLNHDAMYWYRQDPGQGLRLIYYSQIVNDFQKGDIAEGYSVSREKKESFPLTVTSAQKNPTAFYLCASSTRGGTDTQYFGPGTRLTVL.